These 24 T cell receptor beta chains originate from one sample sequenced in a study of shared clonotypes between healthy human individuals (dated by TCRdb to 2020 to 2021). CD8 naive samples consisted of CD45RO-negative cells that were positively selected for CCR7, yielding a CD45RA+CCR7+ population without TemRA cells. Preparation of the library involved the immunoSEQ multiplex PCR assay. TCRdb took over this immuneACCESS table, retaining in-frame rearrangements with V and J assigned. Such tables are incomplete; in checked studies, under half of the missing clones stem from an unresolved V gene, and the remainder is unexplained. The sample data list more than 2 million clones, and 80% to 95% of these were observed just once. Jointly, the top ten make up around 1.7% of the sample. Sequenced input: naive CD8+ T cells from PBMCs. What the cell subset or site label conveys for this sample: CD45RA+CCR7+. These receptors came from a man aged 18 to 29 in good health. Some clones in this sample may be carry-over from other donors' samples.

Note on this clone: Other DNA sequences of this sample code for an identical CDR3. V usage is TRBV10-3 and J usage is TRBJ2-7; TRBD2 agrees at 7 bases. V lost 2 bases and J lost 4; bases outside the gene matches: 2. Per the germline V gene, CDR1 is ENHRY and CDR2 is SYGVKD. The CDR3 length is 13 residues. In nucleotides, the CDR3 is TGTGCCATCAGTGAGGGCGGGAGTTACGAGCAGTACTTC. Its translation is CAISEGGSYEQYF.

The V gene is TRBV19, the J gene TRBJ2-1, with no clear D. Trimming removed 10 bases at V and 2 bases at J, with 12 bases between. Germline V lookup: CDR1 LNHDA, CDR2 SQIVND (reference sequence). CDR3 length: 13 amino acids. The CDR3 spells CATSTRPYNEQFF. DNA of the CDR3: TGTGCCACCTCGACGCGGCCCTACAATGAGCAGTTCTTC.

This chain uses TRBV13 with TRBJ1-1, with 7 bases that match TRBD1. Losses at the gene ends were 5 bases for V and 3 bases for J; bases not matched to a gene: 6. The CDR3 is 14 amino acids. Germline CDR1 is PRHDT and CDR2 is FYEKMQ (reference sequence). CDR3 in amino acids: CASSEPQGDTEAFF. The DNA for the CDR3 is TGTGCCAGCAGCGAACCCCAGGGGGACACTGAAGCTTTCTTT.

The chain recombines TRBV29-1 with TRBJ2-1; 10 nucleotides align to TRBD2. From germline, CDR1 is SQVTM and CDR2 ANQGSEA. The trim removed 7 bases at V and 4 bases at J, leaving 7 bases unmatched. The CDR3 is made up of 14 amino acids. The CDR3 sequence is CSAYLAGVYNEQFF. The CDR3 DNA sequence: TGCAGCGCCTACCTAGCGGGAGTATACAATGAGCAGTTCTTC.

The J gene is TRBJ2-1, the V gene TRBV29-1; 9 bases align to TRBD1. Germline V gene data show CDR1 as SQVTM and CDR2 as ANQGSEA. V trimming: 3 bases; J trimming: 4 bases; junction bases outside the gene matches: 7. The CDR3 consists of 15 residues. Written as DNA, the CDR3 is TGCAGCGTTGAGCCGGGACAGGGTCTTTACAATGAGCAGTTCTTC. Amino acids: CSVEPGQGLYNEQFF.

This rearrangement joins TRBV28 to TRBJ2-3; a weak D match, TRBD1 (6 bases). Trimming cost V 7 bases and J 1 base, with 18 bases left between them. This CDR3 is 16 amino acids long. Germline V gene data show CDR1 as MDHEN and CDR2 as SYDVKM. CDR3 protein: CASTTGSLLRTDTQYF. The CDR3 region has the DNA TGTGCCAGCACGACAGGAAGCCTACTGCGCACAGATACGCAGTATTTT.

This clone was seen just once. CDR3 DNA: TGTGCCATCAGTGTAGAAGGGGGGAACACCGGGGAGCTGTTTTTT. This gives the protein CAISVEGGNTGELFF. This chain connects TRBV10-3 to TRBJ2-2; weak D call: TRBD1 (6 bases). V was clipped by 4 bases and J by 1 base, with 10 bases between them. Germline V lookup: CDR1 ENHRY, CDR2 SYGVKD. The CDR3 is 15 amino acids.

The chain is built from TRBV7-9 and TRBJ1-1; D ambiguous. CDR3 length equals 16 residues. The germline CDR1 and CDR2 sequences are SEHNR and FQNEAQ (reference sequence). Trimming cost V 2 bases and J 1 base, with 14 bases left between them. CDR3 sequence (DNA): TGTGCCAGCAGCTTATTATCTGAATGGGAGAACACTGAAGCTTTCTTT. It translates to CASSLLSEWENTEAFF.

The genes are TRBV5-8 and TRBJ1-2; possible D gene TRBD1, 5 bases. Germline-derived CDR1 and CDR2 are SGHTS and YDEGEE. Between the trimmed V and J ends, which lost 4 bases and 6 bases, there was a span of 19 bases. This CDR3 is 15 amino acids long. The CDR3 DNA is TGTGCCAGCAGCCCCGGGACCCAAGGGTGGCATGGCTACACCTTC. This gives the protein CASSPGTQGWHGYTF.

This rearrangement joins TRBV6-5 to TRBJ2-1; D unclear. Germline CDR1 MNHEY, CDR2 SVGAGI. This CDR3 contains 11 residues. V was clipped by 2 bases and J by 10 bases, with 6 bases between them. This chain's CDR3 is CASSYGKEQFF. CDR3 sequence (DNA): TGTGCCAGCAGTTACGGCAAGGAGCAGTTCTTC.

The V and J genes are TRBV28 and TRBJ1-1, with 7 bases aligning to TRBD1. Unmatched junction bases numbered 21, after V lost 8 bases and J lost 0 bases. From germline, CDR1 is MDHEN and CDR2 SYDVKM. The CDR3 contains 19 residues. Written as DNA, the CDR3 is TGTGCCAGCCGCAGTTTATCGGTCCGGGACAGCCAAATGAACACTGAAGCTTTCTTT. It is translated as CASRSLSVRDSQMNTEAFF. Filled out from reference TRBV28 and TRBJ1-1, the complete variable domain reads DVKVTQSSRYLVKRTGEKVFLECVQDMDHENMFWYRQDPGLGLRLIYFSYDVKMKEKGDIPEGYSVSREKKERFSLILESASTNQTSMYLCASRSLSVRDSQMNTEAFFGQGTRLTVV.

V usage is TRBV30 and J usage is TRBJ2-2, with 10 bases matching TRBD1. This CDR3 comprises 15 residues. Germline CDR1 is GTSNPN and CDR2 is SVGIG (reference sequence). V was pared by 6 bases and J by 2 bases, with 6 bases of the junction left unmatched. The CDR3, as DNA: TGTGCCTGCTTCGGGACAGGGGTAAACACCGGGGAGCTGTTTTTT. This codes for CACFGTGVNTGELFF.

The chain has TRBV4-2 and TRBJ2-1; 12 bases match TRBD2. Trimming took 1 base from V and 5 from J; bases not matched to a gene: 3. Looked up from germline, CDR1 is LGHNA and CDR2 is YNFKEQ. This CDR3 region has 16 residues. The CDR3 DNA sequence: TGTGCCAGCAGCCAAGGACTAGCGGGAGCCCACAATGAGCAGTTCTTC. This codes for CASSQGLAGAHNEQFF.

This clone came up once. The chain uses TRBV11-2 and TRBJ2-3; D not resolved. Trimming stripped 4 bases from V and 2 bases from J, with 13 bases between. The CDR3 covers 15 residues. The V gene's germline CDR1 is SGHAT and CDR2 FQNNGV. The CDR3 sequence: CASSWAGGTTDTQYF. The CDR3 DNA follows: TGTGCCAGCAGCTGGGCCGGCGGTACCACAGATACGCAGTATTTT.

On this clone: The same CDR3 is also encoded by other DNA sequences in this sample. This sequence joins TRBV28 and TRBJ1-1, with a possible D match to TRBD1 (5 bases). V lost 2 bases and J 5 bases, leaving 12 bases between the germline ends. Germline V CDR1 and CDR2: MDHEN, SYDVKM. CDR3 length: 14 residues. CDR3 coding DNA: TGTGCCAGCAGTTTACGGGGGGGAGGGACTGAAGCTTTCTTT. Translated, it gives CASSLRGGGTEAFF.

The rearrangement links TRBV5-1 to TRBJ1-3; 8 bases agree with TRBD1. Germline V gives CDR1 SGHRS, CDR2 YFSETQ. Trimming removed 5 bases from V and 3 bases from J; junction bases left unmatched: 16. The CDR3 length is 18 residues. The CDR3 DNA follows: TGCGCCAGCAGTTTCGCAACCGGGACAGGCCGCCATGGAAACACCATATATTTT. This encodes CASSFATGTGRHGNTIYF.

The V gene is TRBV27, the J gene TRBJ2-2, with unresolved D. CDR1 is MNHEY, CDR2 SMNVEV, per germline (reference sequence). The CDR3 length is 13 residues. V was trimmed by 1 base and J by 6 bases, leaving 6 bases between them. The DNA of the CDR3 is TGTGCCAGCAGTTTATGGGCCGCCGGGGAGCTGTTTTTT. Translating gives CASSLWAAGELFF.

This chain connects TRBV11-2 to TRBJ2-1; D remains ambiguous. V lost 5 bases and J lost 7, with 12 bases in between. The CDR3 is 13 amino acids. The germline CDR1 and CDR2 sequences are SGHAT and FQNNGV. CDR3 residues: CASSTGRQNEQFF. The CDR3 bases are TGTGCCAGCAGCACTGGAAGACAAAATGAGCAGTTCTTC. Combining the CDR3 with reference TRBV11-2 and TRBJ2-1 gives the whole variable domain EAGVAQSPRYKIIEKRQSVAFWCNPISGHATLYWYQQILGQGPKLLIQFQNNGVVDDSQLPKDRFSAERLKGVDSTLKIQPAKLEDSAVYLCASSTGRQNEQFFGPGTRLTVL.

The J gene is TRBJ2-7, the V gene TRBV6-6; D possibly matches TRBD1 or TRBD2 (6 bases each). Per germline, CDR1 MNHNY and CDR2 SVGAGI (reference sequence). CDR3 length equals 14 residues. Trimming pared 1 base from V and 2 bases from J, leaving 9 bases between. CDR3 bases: TGTGCCAGCAGTTACTATCGGGGGCCCTACGAGCAGTACTTC. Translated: CASSYYRGPYEQYF.

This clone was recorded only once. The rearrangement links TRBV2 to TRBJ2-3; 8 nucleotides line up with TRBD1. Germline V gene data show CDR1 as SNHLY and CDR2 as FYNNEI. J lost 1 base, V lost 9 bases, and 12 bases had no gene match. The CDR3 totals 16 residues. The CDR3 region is CASFLDREFGTDTQYF. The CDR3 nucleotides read TGTGCCAGTTTCCTGGACAGGGAGTTTGGCACAGATACGCAGTATTTT. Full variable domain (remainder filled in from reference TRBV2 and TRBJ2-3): EPEVTQTPSHQVTQMGQEVILRCVPISNHLYFYWYRQILGQKVEFLVSFYNNEISEKSEIFDDQFSVERPDGSNFTLKIRSTKLEDSAMYFCASFLDREFGTDTQYFGPGTRLTVL.

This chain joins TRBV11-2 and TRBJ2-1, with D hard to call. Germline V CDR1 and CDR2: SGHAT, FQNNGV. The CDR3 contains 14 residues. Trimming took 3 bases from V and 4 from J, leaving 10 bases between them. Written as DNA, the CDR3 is TGTGCCAGCAGCTTTGGGCAGCGTTACAATGAGCAGTTCTTC. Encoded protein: CASSFGQRYNEQFF.

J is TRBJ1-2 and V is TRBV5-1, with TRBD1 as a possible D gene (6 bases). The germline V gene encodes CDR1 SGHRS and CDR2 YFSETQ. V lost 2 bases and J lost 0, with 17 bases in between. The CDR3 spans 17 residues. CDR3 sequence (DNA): TGCGCCAGCAGCTTCGGTTTGGGGGCCGACTCTAACTATGGCTACACCTTC. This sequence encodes CASSFGLGADSNYGYTF.

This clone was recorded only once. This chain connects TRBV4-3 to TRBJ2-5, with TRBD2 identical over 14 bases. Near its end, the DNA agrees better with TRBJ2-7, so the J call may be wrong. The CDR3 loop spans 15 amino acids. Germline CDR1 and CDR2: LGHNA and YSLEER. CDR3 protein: CASSQWTSGRSEQYF. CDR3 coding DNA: TGCGCCAGCAGCCAATGGACTAGCGGGAGGTCCGAGCAGTACTTC.

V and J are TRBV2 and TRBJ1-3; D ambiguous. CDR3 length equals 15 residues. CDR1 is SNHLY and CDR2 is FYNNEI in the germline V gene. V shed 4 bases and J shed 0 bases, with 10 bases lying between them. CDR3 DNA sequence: TGTGCCAGCAGTGGATGGGATCACTCTGGAAACACCATATATTTT. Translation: CASSGWDHSGNTIYF.